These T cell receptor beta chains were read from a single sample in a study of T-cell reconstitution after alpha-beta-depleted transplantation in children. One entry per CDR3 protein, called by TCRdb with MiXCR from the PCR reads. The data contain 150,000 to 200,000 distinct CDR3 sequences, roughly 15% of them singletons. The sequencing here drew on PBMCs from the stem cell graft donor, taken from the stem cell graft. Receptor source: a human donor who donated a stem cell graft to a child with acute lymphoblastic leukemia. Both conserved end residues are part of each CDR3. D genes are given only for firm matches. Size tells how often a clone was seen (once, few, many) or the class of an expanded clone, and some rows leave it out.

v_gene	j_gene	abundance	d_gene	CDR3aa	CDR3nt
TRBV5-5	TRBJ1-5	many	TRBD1	CASSSDRVGDQPQHF	TGTGCCAGCAGCTCCGACAGGGTTGGGGATCAGCCCCAGCATTTT
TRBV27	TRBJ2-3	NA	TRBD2	CASRRREASGRTDTQYF	TGTGCCAGCAGACGGCGGGAGGCTAGCGGGAGGACAGATACGCAGTATTTT
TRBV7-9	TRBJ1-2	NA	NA	CASSTPVGDYGYTF	TGTGCCAGCAGCACACCAGTAGGAGACTATGGCTACACCTTC
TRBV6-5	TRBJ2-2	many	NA	CASSYDSATGELFF	TGTGCCAGCAGTTACGATTCAGCCACCGGGGAGCTGTTTTTT
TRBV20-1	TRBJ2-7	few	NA	CSAENAETPSGDEQYF	TGCAGTGCCGAAAACGCCGAAACTCCCTCGGGAGACGAGCAGTACTTC
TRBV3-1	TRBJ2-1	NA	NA	CASSQALGRPSYNEQFF	TGTGCCAGCAGCCAAGCTTTGGGGCGCCCTTCCTACAATGAGCAGTTCTTC
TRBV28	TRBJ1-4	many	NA	CASYGGNEKLFF	TGTGCCAGCTATGGGGGGAATGAAAAACTGTTTTTT
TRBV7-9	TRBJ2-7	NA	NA	CASSPFLDEQYF	TGTGCCAGCAGCCCGTTCCTGGACGAGCAGTACTTC
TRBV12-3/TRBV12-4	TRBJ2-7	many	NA	CASRGDLRYEQYF	TGTGCCAGCAGAGGGGATCTAAGGTACGAGCAGTACTTC
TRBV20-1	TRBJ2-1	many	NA	CSAREGGGRPRSSYNEQFF	TGCAGTGCTAGAGAAGGGGGCGGGAGGCCCCGGAGCTCCTACAATGAGCAGTTCTTC